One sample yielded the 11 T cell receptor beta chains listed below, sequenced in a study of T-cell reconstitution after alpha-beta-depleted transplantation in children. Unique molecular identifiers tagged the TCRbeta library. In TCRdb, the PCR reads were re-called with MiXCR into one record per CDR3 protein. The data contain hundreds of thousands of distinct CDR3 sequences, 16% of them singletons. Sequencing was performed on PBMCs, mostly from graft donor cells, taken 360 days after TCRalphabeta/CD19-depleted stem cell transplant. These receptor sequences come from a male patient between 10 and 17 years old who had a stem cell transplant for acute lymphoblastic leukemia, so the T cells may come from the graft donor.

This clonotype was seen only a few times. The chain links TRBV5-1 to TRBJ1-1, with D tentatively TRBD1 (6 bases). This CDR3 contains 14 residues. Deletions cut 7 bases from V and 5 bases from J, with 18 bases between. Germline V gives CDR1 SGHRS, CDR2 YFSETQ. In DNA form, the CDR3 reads TGCGCCAGCTCCCTGGAGGGGGGACTGACTGAAGCTTTCTTT. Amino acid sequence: CASSLEGGLTEAFF.

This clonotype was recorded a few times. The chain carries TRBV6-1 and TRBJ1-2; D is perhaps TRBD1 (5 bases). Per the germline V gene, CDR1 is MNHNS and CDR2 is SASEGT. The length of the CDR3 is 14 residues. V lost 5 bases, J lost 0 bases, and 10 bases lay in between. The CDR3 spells CASSLTVSNYGYTF. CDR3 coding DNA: TGTGCCAGCAGTCTGACAGTTTCTAACTATGGCTACACCTTC.

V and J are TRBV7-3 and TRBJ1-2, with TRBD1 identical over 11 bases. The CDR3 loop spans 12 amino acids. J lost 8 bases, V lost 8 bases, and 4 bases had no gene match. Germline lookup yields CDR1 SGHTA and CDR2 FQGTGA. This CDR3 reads CASGDRGRGYTF. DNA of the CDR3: TGTGCCAGCGGGGACAGGGGGAGAGGCTACACCTTC.

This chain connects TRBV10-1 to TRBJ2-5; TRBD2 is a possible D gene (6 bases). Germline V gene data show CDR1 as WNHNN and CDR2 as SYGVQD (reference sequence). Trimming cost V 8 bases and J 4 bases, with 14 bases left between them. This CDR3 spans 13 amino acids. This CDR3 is CASGRTVGETQYF. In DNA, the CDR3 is TGCGCCAGCGGGAGGACGGTGGGAGAGACCCAGTACTTC.

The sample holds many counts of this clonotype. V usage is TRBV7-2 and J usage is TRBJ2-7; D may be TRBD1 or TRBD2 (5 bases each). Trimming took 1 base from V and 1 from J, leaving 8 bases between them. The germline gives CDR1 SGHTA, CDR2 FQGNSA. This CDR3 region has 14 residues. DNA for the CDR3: TGTGCCAGCAGCTTAGTGGGACCTTCCTACGAGCAGTACTTC. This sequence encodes CASSLVGPSYEQYF.

CDR3 nucleotide sequence: TGTGCCGCCCGGACTAGCGGACTCACAGATACGCAGTATTTT. It is translated as CAARTSGLTDTQYF. V gene TRBV15 combines with J gene TRBJ2-3; 10 nucleotides line up with TRBD2. Germline-derived CDR1 and CDR2 are LNHNV and YYDKDF (reference sequence). The CDR3 consists of 14 residues. Trimming at V came to 11 bases and at J to 2 bases, leaving 7 bases not matched to a gene.

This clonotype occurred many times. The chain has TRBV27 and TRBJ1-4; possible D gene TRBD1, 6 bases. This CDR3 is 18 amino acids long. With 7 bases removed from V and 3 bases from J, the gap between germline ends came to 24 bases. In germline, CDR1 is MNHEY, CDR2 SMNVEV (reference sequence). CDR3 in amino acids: CASTQLGRGSQANEKLFF. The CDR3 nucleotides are TGTGCCAGCACCCAATTGGGCAGGGGTAGTCAGGCTAATGAAAAACTGTTTTTT.

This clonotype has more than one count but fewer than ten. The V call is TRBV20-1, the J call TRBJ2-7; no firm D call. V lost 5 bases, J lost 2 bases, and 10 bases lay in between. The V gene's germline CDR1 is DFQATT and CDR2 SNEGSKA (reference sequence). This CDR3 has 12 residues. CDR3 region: CSAPDPPYEQYF. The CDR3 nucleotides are TGCAGTGCTCCAGATCCACCCTACGAGCAGTACTTC.

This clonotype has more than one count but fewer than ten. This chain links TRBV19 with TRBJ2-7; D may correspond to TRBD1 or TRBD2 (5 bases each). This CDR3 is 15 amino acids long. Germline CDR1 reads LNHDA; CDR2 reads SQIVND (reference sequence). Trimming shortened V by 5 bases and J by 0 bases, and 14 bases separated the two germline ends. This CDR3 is CASSVTGTVSYEQYF. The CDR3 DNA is TGTGCCAGTAGTGTCACCGGGACGGTCTCCTACGAGCAGTACTTC.

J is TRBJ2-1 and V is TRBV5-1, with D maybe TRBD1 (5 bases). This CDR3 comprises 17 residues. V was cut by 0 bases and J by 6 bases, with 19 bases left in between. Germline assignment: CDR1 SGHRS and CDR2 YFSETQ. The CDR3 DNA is TGCGCCAGCAGCTTGGGCCAAGGACACATCCCCGGCAATGAGCAGTTCTTC. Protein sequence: CASSLGQGHIPGNEQFF. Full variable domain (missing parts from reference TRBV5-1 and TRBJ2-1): KAGVTQTPRYLIKTRGQQVTLSCSPISGHRSVSWYQQTPGQGLQFLFEYFSETQRNKGNFPGRFSGRQFSNSRSEMNVSTLELGDSALYLCASSLGQGHIPGNEQFFGPGTRLTVL.

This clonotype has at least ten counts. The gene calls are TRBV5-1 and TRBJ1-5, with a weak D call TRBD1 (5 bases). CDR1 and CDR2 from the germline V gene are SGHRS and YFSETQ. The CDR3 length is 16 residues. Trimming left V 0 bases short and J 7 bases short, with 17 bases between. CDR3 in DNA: TGCGCCAGCAGCTTGGATCCCGTTCAGGGTGAACAGCCCCAGCATTTT. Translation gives CASSLDPVQGEQPQHF.